This T cell receptor beta chain is drawn from a study of shared clonotypes between healthy human individuals (dated by TCRdb to 2019 to 2021). About the full investigation: The cohort comprised a couple of women and a few men aged 18 to 49 years. For each donor, CD4 naive and CD4 memory were each given three plates, CD8 naive was given two plates, and CD8 memory was given one plate. Blood TCR repertoires of roughly five healthy adults were deeply sequenced to estimate repertoire size and the extent of clonotype sharing between individuals. To increase sequencing depth and limit assay-specific biases, different laboratories used diverse techniques to prepare libraries and sequence TCR repertoires. Leukapheresis yielded between about 0.94 and 8.9 billion PBMCs per donor.

This clone turned up a few times. Its recognized antigen is unknown. No much larger clonotype is one base removed from it; base qualities were not supplied. The study at large found these results: Rarefaction of sorted-subset datasets indicated incomplete sequencing despite the large sequencing depth. Sampling was limited to blood, and TCR repertoires in tissue likely differ from TCR repertoires in blood. Because the study included a small number of donors, the genetic and exposure-history diversity represented was limited. Pairwise subsampling indicated that sequencing depth was expected to affect the degree of clonotype sharing among donors. Clonotypes shared by all four sorted-subset donors showed higher generation probabilities than non-shared clonotypes. Sharing across several donors was observed for about 5% of naive CD4, over 3% of naive CD8, about 2.3% of memory CD4, and around 0.44% of memory CD8 clonotypes. Larger estimated clonotype richness was generally found for naive subsets than for memory subsets.

TCR CDR3 regions were amplified from genomic DNA by multiplex PCR using the deep immunoSEQ assay. Extracted genomic DNA from each cell subset was spread evenly across all wells of several immunoSEQ 96-well plates, with each plate serving as a replicate. For sorted subsets, each replicate PCR was loaded with around 200 ng genomic DNA, equivalent to approximately 33,000 T cell genomes. Purified libraries were measured with a Qubit 3.0 fluorometer, size-checked on a Bioanalyzer 2100, and measured again with the KAPA Library Quantification kit. Every immunoSEQ 96-well plate was sequenced on a dedicated single-read 150-cycle Illumina NextSeq 550 flow cell. The published analysis was carried out like this. Because only junctional sequences without quality scores were contained in the immunoSEQ output, filtering matching that applied to full-length reads could not be performed. Sequences were annotated with PyIR, a Python wrapper for IgBLAST v1.9, and V/J genes and CDR3 were assigned using IMGT germline references. Reads with weak V/J assignments (E-value above 1e-6), missing CDR3, stop codons, out-of-frame junctions, or ambiguous translated residues were removed. A V3J clonotype was defined by an identical inferred V gene, J gene, and CDR3 amino acid sequence. Percentage overlap between repertoires was calculated by dividing the number of shared unique clonotypes by the size of the smaller repertoire. Richness of each repertoire was evaluated using RTK rarefaction, the Chao1 estimator, and Recon v2.1 estimates of unobserved clonotypes. Generation probabilities for all TCRbeta clonotypes obtained by the gDNA method from a handful of donors were computed using OLGA. This immuneACCESS table, as held by TCRdb, lists in-frame sequences with V and J called but not all clones. Of the missing ones, under half trace to an unresolved V gene in checked studies; the others have no known cause. V, J and clone size are those of that table, while D and trimming were read from the DNA. The sample table contains roughly 640,000 clones; only one count was recorded for under 80% of them. The top ten clones comprise roughly 1.7% of the sample.

Donors were healthy HIV-negative adults with no recently reported acute infections or vaccinations. Every donor was a Caucasian adult residing in Nashville, Tennessee, USA. Magnetic negative selection was used to enrich CD4+ T cells, after which naive cells were positively selected on CD45RA and the negative fraction became the memory subset. Blood was obtained by leukapheresis, after which PBMCs were separated by Ficoll-Histopaque density gradient centrifugation and cryopreserved in liquid nitrogen vapor phase. Purity and quantity of every magnetically sorted T cell population were checked by analytical flow cytometry. Genomic DNA was isolated from each sorted fraction and quantified by UV absorbance on a Nanodrop 2000c. The sequenced material came from memory CD4+ T cells sorted from blood. The label giving this sample's cell subset or site can be read as: CD45RA-negative fraction. The sequence was obtained from a woman between 25 and 40 years old in good health.

CDR3 sequence: CASSDGSYGYTF. The DNA sequence is given as TGTGCCAGCAGTGACGGTTCCTATGGCTACACCTTC. The V and J genes are TRBV2 and TRBJ1-2; no D gene can be assigned with confidence. A distance of 6 bases separates the germline ends of V and J, which lose 3 bases and 4 bases respectively. Counted from cysteine to phenylalanine, this CDR3 has 12 amino acids. The DNA shown is the 36-base CDR3, in frame from base 1. Sequences SNHLY (CDR1) and FYNNEI (CDR2) are obtained from the germline V gene.